The 8 T cell receptor beta chains in this list originate from one sample, sequenced in a study of identifying expanded T cells in peripheral blood. Repertoires were generated with immunoSEQ multiplex PCR, while TCRdb's copy carries only in-frame clones and drops some. The sample consists of roughly 100,000 clones, approximately 88% of them appearing once. The sequencing sample was made of blood. Receptors were obtained from a person aged 18 to 75 in good health.

The chain has TRBV4-2 and TRBJ2-2; 8 bases agree with TRBD2. The germline CDR1 and CDR2 sequences are LGHNA and YNFKEQ. V dropped 4 bases and J dropped 5; count of bases not matched to a gene: 15. This CDR3 is 18 amino acids long. The CDR3 coding sequence is TGTGCCAGCAGCCTCACCCTCGGGGGGGGCCATTGGACCGGGGAGCTGTTTTTT. Amino acid sequence: CASSLTLGGGHWTGELFF.

The chain uses TRBV5-4 and TRBJ2-3; D not resolved. The germline V gene has CDR1 SGHNT and CDR2 YYREEE (reference sequence). The CDR3 is 14 residues long. V dropped 0 bases and J dropped 2 bases, with 7 bases sitting between them. The CDR3 is CASSLGITTDTQYF. DNA for the CDR3: TGTGCCAGCAGCTTGGGGATTACCACAGATACGCAGTATTTT. Filled out from reference TRBV5-4 and TRBJ2-3, the complete variable domain reads ETGVTQSPTHLIKTRGQQVTLRCSSQSGHNTVSWYQQALGQGPQFIFQYYREEENGRGNFPPRFSGLQFPNYSSELNVNALELDDSALYLCASSLGITTDTQYFGPGTRLTVL.

This clone was seen just once. This chain connects TRBV5-1 to TRBJ2-7; D is tentatively TRBD1 or TRBD2 (5 bases each). The CDR3 runs to 14 residues. Germline lookup yields CDR1 SGHRS and CDR2 YFSETQ. The V gene lost 4 bases and the J gene lost 3 bases, with 14 bases spanning the gap. The CDR3 nucleotides read TGCGCCAGCAGCCTGGGGACGGTAGACTACGAGCAGTACTTC. Translation gives CASSLGTVDYEQYF. Full variable domain (outside the CDR3, taken from reference TRBV5-1 and TRBJ2-7): KAGVTQTPRYLIKTRGQQVTLSCSPISGHRSVSWYQQTPGQGLQFLFEYFSETQRNKGNFPGRFSGRQFSNSRSEMNVSTLELGDSALYLCASSLGTVDYEQYFGPGTRLTVT.

This clone was counted at least ten times. J is TRBJ1-6 and V is TRBV4-3; D perhaps matches TRBD1 (5 bases). The V end lost 0 bases, the J end lost 9 bases, and 15 bases lay between the germline ends. This CDR3 contains 16 residues. From germline, CDR1 is LGHNA and CDR2 YSLEER. The CDR3 region has the DNA TGCGCCAGCAGCCAAGAGCTATCAGGGACGGGTTCACCCCTCCACTTT. Protein sequence: CASSQELSGTGSPLHF.

This sequence joins TRBV5-1 and TRBJ1-1; D call uncertain. This CDR3 has 14 amino acids. The ends were cut back, 0 bases at V and 0 bases at J, with 6 bases in the middle. Germline assignment: CDR1 SGHRS and CDR2 YFSETQ. The CDR3, as DNA: TGCGCCAGCAGCTTGGGCAGGCTGAACACTGAAGCTTTCTTT. Its translation is CASSLGRLNTEAFF.

V gene TRBV2 combines with J gene TRBJ2-5; D is unresolved. This CDR3 is built from 14 residues. V was cut by 2 bases and J by 4 bases, with 11 bases left in between. Germline CDR1 reads SNHLY; CDR2 reads FYNNEI. The CDR3 DNA follows: TGTGCCAGCAGTGAAAATGTCCCCCCAGAGACCCAGTACTTC. Its translation: CASSENVPPETQYF.

The chain combines TRBV10-3 with TRBJ2-5; D uncertain. The V end was cut by 6 bases, the J end by 1 base, with 9 bases between. Germline V lookup: CDR1 ENHRY, CDR2 SYGVKD. The CDR3 is 13 residues long. The CDR3 DNA is TGTGCCATCAGGCCAGAACTCCAAGAGACCCAGTACTTC. Translating gives CAIRPELQETQYF.

This chain links TRBV5-4 with TRBJ1-2, with 10 bases aligning to TRBD1. Germline trimming cut 0 bases from V and 5 bases from J; bases unmatched to any gene: 7. The CDR3 loop spans 16 amino acids. Germline-derived CDR1 and CDR2 are SGHNT and YYREEE (reference sequence). CDR3 loop: CASSLDLGQGFYGYTF. CDR3 DNA sequence: TGTGCCAGCAGCTTGGATTTGGGACAGGGGTTTTATGGCTACACCTTC.